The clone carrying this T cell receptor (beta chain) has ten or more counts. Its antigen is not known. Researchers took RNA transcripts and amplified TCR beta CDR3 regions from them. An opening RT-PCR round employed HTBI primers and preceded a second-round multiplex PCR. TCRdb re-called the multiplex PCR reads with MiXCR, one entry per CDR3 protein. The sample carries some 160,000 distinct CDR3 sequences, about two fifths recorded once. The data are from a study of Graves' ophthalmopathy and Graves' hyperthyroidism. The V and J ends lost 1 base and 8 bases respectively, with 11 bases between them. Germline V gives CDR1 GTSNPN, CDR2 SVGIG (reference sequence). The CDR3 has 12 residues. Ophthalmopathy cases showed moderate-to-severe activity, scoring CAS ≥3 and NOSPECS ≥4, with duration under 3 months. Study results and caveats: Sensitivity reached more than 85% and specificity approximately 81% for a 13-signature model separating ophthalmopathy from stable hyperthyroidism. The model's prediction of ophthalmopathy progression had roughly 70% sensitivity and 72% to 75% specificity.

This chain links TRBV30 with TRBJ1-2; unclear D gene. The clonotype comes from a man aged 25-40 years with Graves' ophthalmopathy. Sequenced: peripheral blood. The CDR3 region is CAWSATLGGYTF. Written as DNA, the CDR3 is TGTGCCTGGAGTGCAACGTTAGGGGGCTACACCTTC.